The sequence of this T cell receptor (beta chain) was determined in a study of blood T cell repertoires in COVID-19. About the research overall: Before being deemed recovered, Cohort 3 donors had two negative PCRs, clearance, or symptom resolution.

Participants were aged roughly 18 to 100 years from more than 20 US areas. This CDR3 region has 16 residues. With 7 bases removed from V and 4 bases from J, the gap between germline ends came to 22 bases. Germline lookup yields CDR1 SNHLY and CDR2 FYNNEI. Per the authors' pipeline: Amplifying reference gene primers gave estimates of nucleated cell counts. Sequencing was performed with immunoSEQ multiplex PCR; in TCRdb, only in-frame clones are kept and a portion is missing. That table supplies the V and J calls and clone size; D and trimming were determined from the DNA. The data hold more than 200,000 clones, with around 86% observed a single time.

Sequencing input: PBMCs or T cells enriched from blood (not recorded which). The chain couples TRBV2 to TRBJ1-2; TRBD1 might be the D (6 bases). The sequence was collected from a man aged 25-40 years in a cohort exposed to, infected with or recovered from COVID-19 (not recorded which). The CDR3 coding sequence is TGTGCCAGCAAACAGGGTGCCGTCCTAAGGGGCTATGGCTACACCTTC. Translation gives CASKQGAVLRGYGYTF.